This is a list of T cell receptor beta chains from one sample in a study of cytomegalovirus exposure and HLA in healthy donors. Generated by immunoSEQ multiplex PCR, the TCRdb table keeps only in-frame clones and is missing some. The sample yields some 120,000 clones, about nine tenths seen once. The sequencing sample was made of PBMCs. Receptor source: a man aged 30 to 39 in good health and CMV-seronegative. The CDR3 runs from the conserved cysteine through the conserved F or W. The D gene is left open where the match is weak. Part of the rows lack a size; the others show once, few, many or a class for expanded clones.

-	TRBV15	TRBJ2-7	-	CATSRDGRGIYEQYF	TGTGCCACCAGCAGAGATGGACGGGGGATATACGAGCAGTACTTC
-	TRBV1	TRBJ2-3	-	CTSSHGRSTDTQYF	TGCACCAGCAGCCACGGCAGGAGCACAGATACGCAGTATTTT
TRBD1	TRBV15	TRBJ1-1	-	CATWVPGQGVREQAFF	TGTGCCACCTGGGTACCGGGACAGGGGGTTCGGGAACAGGCTTTCTTT
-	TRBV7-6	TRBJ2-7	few	CASSLATSRSYEQYF	TGTGCCAGCAGCTTAGCCACTAGTCGTTCCTACGAGCAGTACTTC
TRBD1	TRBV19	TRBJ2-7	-	CASSISGQAGYEQYF	TGTGCCAGTAGTATCTCGGGACAGGCCGGCTACGAGCAGTACTTC
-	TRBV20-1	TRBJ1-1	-	CSVKGYTEAFF	TGCAGTGTAAAGGGGTACACTGAAGCTTTCTTT
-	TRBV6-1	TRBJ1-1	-	CASSIGRVLGTEAFF	TGTGCCAGCTCCATCGGACGGGTACTAGGCACTGAAGCTTTCTTT
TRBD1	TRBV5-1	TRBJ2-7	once	CASSAPQGVPSEQYF	TGCGCCAGCAGCGCTCCCCAGGGGGTTCCGTCCGAGCAGTACTTC
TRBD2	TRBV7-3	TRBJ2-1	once	CASSTGTSGTSYNEQFF	TGTGCCAGCAGCACAGGGACTAGCGGAACCTCCTACAATGAGCAGTTCTTC
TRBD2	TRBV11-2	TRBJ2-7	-	CASSLVLAGLRQYF	TGTGCCAGCAGCTTAGTACTAGCGGGACTAAGGCAGTACTTC
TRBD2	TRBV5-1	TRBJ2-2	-	CASSVLAGGTGELFF	TGCGCCAGCAGCGTACTAGCGGGAGGAACCGGGGAGCTGTTTTTT
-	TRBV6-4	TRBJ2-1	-	CASSEGDGSGNEQFF	TGTGCCAGCAGTGAGGGTGACGGGAGTGGCAATGAGCAGTTCTTC
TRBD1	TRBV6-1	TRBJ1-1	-	CASSEAIDRVKPHTGAFF	TGTGCCAGCAGTGAAGCAATTGACAGGGTGAAACCTCACACGGGGGCTTTCTTT
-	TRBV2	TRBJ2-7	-	CASSGSAFYEQYF	TGTGCCAGCTCCGGGAGTGCCTTCTACGAGCAGTACTTC
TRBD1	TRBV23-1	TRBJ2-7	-	CASSQSFQGEYF	TGCGCCAGCAGTCAATCGTTCCAGGGGGAGTACTTC
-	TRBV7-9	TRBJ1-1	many	CASGGANTEAFF	TGTGCCAGCGGGGGGGCGAACACTGAAGCTTTCTTT
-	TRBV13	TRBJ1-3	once	CASRLTGHGPDGSIRGWNTIYF	TGTGCCAGCAGGCTAACGGGACACGGACCCGACGGCTCTATCCGCGGATGGAACACCATATATTTT
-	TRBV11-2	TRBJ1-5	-	CASSGQGGSQPQHF	TGTGCCAGCAGCGGCCAGGGAGGGAGTCAGCCCCAGCATTTT
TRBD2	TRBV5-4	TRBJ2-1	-	CASSFPFAGGRSYNEQFF	TGTGCCAGCAGCTTCCCGTTCGCTGGCGGGAGATCCTACAATGAGCAGTTCTTC
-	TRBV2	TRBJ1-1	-	CASSGSGRVTEAFF	TGTGCCAGCAGTGGGTCTGGCAGGGTCACTGAAGCTTTCTTT
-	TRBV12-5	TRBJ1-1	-	CASGFGPGTEAFF	TGTGCTAGTGGTTTCGGCCCGGGCACTGAAGCTTTCTTT
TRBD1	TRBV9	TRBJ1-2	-	CASSVDGQGSLRHTF	TGTGCCAGCAGCGTAGACGGACAGGGAAGCCTGCGCCACACCTTC
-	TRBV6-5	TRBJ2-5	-	CASSYVVETQYF	TGTGCCAGCAGTTACGTCGTGGAGACCCAGTACTTC
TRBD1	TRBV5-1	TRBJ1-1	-	CASSLGTGRGTEAFF	TGCGCCAGCAGCTTGGGGACAGGAAGAGGCACTGAAGCTTTCTTT
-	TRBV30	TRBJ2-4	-	CAWSVPLQAGTKNIQYF	TGTGCCTGGAGTGTACCCCTACAGGCGGGGACCAAAAACATTCAGTACTTC
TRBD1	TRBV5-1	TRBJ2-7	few	CASSSGQGPYEQYF	TGCGCCAGCAGCTCGGGACAGGGCCCCTACGAGCAGTACTTC
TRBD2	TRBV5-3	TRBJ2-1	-	CARSHASGRGDNEQFF	TGTGCCAGAAGCCACGCTAGCGGGAGGGGGGACAATGAGCAGTTCTTC
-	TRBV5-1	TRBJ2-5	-	CASSIGVGETQYF	TGCGCCAGCAGCATCGGGGTAGGAGAGACCCAGTACTTC
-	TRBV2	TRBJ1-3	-	CASSYRVSNSGNTIYF	TGTGCCAGCAGTTACAGGGTGTCAAACTCTGGAAACACCATATATTTT
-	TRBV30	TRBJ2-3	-	CAWRRGGGTDTQYF	TGTGCCTGGAGACGAGGAGGAGGCACAGATACGCAGTATTTT
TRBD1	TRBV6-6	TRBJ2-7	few	CASSPWGQGYEQYF	TGTGCCAGCAGCCCTTGGGGACAGGGCTACGAGCAGTACTTC
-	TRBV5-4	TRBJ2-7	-	CASSLRASVYEQYF	TGTGCCAGCAGCTTGCGGGCTAGCGTCTACGAGCAGTACTTC
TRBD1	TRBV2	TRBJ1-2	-	CASSDIRSGGRLKGYTF	TGTGCCAGCAGTGATATTAGGTCAGGGGGGCGACTGAAAGGCTACACCTTC
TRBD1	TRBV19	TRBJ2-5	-	CASSIIRGETQYF	TGTGCCAGTAGTATCATCAGGGGGGAGACCCAGTACTTC
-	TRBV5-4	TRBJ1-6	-	CASSLATGGNSPLHF	TGTGCCAGCAGCTTGGCCACGGGCGGGAATTCACCCCTCCACTTT
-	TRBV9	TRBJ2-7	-	CASSVAGTSTYEQYF	TGTGCCAGCAGCGTAGCCGGAACTAGCACCTACGAGCAGTACTTC
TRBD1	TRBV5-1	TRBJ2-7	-	CASSSTGTGGFYEQYF	TGCGCCAGCAGCTCTACCGGGACAGGGGGTTTCTACGAGCAGTACTTC
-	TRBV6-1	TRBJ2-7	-	CASSEALAFNF	TGTGCCAGCAGTGAAGCTCTAGCATTCAATTTC
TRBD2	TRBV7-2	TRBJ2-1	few	CASSFLGAGGLGEQFF	TGTGCCAGCAGCTTTCTCGGGGCGGGAGGATTGGGAGAGCAGTTCTTC
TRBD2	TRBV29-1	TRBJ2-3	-	CSTTSGTDTQYF	TGCAGCACGACTAGCGGCACAGATACGCAGTATTTT
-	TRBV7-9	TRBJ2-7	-	CASSLVTGNPEQYF	TGTGCCAGCAGCTTAGTTACAGGAAACCCCGAGCAGTACTTC
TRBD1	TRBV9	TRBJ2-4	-	CASSGGQTQNIQYF	TGTGCCAGCAGCGGGGGACAGACTCAAAACATTCAGTACTTC
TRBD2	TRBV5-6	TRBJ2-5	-	CASSFGLAGAVGETQYF	TGTGCCAGCAGCTTTGGACTAGCGGGAGCGGTAGGAGAGACCCAGTACTTC
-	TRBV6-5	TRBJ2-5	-	CASKRLVLETQYF	TGTGCCAGCAAACGACTAGTCTTAGAGACCCAGTACTTC
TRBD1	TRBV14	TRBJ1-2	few	CASSLRQGIGYTF	TGTGCCAGCAGCTTAAGACAGGGGATTGGCTACACCTTC